This TCR beta chain emerged from a study of T cell responses to AZD1222 COVID-19 vaccine. With V trimmed by 0 bases and J by 6 bases, 4 bases remained unmatched. This CDR3 is 15 amino acids long. Germline CDR1 and CDR2: SGHAT and FQNNGV. Libraries were prepared by immunoSEQ multiplex PCR; TCRdb keeps only in-frame clonotypes and omits some of them. The table has 50,000 to 65,000 clones, about 89% seen once. The TCR sequence derives from an adult who received the MenACWY meningococcal vaccine as a control. V and J are TRBV11-2 and TRBJ2-1; 8 nucleotides agree with TRBD2. The sample consisted of peripheral blood, taken 28 days after the second dose of the MenACWY control vaccine. This CDR3 is CASSLDSGGGNEQFF. The DNA of the CDR3 is TGTGCCAGCAGCTTAGACAGCGGGGGCGGCAATGAGCAGTTCTTC.